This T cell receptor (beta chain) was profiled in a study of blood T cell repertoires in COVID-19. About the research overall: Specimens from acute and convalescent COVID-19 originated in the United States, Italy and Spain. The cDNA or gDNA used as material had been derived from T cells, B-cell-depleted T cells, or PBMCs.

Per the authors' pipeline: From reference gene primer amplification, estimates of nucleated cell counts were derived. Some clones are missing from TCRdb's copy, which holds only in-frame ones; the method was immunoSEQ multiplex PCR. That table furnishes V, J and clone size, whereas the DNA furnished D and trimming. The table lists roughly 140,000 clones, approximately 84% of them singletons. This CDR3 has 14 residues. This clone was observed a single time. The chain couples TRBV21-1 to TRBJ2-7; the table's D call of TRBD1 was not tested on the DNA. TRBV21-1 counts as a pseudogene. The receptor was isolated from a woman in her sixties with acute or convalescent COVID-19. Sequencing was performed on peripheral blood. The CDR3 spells CASSKAQGVYEQYF. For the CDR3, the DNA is TGTGCCAGCAGCAAAGCACAGGGAGTATACGAGCAGTACTTC.